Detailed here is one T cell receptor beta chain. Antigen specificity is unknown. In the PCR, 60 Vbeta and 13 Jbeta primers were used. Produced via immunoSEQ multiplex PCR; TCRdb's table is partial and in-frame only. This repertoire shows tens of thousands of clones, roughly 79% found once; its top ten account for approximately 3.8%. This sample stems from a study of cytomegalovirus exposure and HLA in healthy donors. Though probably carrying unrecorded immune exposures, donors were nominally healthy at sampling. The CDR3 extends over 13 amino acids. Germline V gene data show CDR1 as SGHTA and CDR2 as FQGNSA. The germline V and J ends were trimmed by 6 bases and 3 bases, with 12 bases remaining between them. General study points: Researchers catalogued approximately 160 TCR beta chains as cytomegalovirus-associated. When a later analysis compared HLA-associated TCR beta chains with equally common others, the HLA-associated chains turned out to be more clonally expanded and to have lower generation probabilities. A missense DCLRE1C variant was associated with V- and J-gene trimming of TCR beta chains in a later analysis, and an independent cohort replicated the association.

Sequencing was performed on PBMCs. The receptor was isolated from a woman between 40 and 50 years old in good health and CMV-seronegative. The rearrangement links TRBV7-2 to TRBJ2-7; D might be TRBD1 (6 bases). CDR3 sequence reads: CASSLDSSYEQYF. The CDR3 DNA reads TGTGCCAGCAGTTTGGACAGCAGCTACGAGCAGTACTTC.